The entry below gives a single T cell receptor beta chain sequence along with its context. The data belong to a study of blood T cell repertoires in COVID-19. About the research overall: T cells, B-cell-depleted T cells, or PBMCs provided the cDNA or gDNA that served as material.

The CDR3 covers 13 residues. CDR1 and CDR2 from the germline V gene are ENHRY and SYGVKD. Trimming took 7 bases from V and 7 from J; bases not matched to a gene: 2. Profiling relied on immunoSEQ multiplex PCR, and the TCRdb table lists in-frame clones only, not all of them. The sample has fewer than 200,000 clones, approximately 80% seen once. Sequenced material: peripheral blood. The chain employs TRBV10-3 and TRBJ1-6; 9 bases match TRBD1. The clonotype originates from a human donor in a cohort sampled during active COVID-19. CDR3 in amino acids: CAIKGQGNSPLHF. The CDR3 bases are TGTGCCATCAAAGGACAGGGGAATTCACCCCTCCACTTT.